Listed below are T cell receptor beta chains from one sample, sequenced in a study of OX40 agonist ivuxolimab in advanced cancers. Clones were read by immunoSEQ multiplex PCR, and TCRdb kept only the in-frame ones, dropping some. The data show about 79,000 clones, with less than 95% seen just once and around 0.34% held by the top ten. Source: CD4+ or CD8+ T cells sorted from blood, taken in a trial of the OX40 agonist ivuxolimab. The receptors here all came from an adult with an advanced solid tumor such as melanoma, head and neck, liver or kidney cancer. The CDR3 runs from the conserved cysteine through the conserved F or W. The D gene is left open where the match is weak. Part of the rows lack a size; the others show once, few, many or a class for expanded clones.

.,TRBJ1-3,TRBV28,once,CASSPGQSYSGNTIYF,TGTGCCAGCAGTCCTGGACAGAGCTACTCTGGAAACACCATATATTTT
TRBD1,TRBJ2-1,TRBV10-1,.,CASSDGQGNEQFF,TGCGCCAGCAGTGATGGACAGGGAAATGAGCAGTTCTTC
TRBD2,TRBJ2-3,TRBV7-2,.,CASSLASGGVDTQYF,TGTGCCAGCAGCTTAGCGAGCGGGGGGGTAGATACGCAGTATTTT
.,TRBJ1-6,TRBV27,.,CASSFSFRSPLHF,TGTGCCAGCAGTTTTTCATTCCGTTCACCCCTCCACTTT
.,TRBJ2-5,TRBV2,.,CASSPRETQYF,TGTGCCAGCAGCCCACGTGAGACCCAGTACTTC
.,TRBJ2-5,TRBV29-1,.,CSVEVRGGETQYF,TGCAGCGTTGAAGTAAGGGGGGGGGAGACCCAGTACTTC
.,TRBJ2-3,TRBV5-1,few,CASSYRVPRDTQYF,TGCGCCAGCAGCTACCGGGTCCCTCGGGATACGCAGTATTTT
.,TRBJ1-1,TRBV4-1,.,CASSRSLRNTEAFF,TGCGCCAGCAGCCGCTCGCTAAGGAACACTGAAGCTTTCTTT
.,TRBJ1-2,TRBV13,.,CASSLGSRPSHYGYTF,TGTGCCAGCAGCTTAGGATCCAGACCCTCCCACTATGGCTACACCTTC
.,TRBJ2-2,TRBV2,.,CASSLLQGSGELFF,TGTGCCAGCAGTCTTTTACAGGGCTCCGGGGAGCTGTTTTTT
.,TRBJ2-1,TRBV19,once,CASSKGGTPAYNEQFF,TGTGCCAGTAGTAAGGGGGGCACGCCGGCCTACAATGAGCAGTTCTTC
.,TRBJ1-1,TRBV6-5,.,CASRGGAEAFF,TGTGCCAGCAGAGGTGGCGCTGAAGCTTTCTTT
.,TRBJ2-7,TRBV6-5,once,CASSSPGDEQYF,TGTGCCAGCAGTTCCCCCGGGGACGAGCAGTACTTC
TRBD1,TRBJ2-1,TRBV25-1,.,CASTMPGQQNNEQFF,TGTGCCAGCACCATGCCGGGACAGCAAAACAATGAGCAGTTCTTC
.,TRBJ1-6,TRBV5-4,.,CASSLALDFNSPLHF,TGTGCCAGCAGCTTGGCCTTGGACTTTAATTCACCCCTCCACTTT
.,TRBJ2-5,TRBV4-2,.,CASSQDPARGSETQYF,TGTGCCAGCAGCCAAGACCCCGCGAGGGGGTCCGAGACCCAGTACTTC
TRBD1,TRBJ2-2,TRBV5-1,.,CASRFRQGVTGELFF,TGCGCCAGCAGATTCCGACAGGGGGTCACCGGGGAGCTGTTTTTT
.,TRBJ2-4,TRBV11-2,.,CASSLGQGPTAIQYF,TGTGCCAGCAGCTTAGGCCAGGGACCTACAGCCATTCAGTACTTC
.,TRBJ2-4,TRBV9,.,CASSALDGRAKNIQYF,TGTGCCAGCAGCGCACTGGACGGGAGAGCCAAAAACATTCAGTACTTC
.,TRBJ1-6,TRBV19,.,CASSIRRQNSPLHF,TGTGCCAGTAGCATAAGGCGGCAAAATTCACCCCTCCACTTT
.,TRBJ1-5,TRBV6-5,.,CASSPEYLGNQPQHF,TGTGCCAGCAGTCCCGAGTATCTGGGCAATCAGCCCCAGCATTTT
.,TRBJ2-5,TRBV7-7,.,CASSLASGVGETQYF,TGTGCTAGCAGCTTAGCTTCGGGGGTGGGAGAGACCCAGTACTTC
TRBD2,TRBJ2-3,TRBV6-1,once,CASSEVGGGTDTQYF,TGTGCCAGCAGTGAAGTTGGGGGGGGGACAGATACGCAGTATTTT
.,TRBJ1-2,TRBV19,few,CASRGGEANYGYTF,TGTGCCAGTCGGGGAGGGGAGGCTAACTATGGCTACACCTTC
.,TRBJ1-1,TRBV4-2,.,CASSRIDTGNTEAFF,TGTGCCAGCAGCCGAATAGACACGGGGAACACTGAAGCTTTCTTT
.,TRBJ2-1,TRBV5-1,.,CASSYSQGNEQFF,TGCGCCAGCAGCTATTCACAGGGAAATGAGCAGTTCTTC
TRBD1,TRBJ1-2,TRBV28,.,CASSARQGNGYTF,TGTGCCAGCAGTGCGCGACAGGGAAATGGCTACACCTTC
TRBD2,TRBJ2-1,TRBV2,.,CASTLGLAGASKQFF,TGTGCCAGCACTCTCGGACTAGCGGGGGCCTCGAAGCAGTTCTTC
TRBD2,TRBJ2-2,TRBV5-1,.,CASSPGGTSSTGELFF,TGCGCCAGCAGCCCAGGCGGGACTAGCTCCACCGGGGAGCTGTTTTTT
TRBD2,TRBJ2-7,TRBV14,.,CASSLAGNSYEQYF,TGTGCCAGCAGCCTAGCGGGGAACTCCTACGAGCAGTACTTC